These T cell receptor beta chains were read from a single sample in a study of radiation and T cells in renal cell carcinoma. Assay used: immunoSEQ multiplex PCR; TCRdb lists only in-frame clones, some missing. The table has more than 150,000 clones, 87% seen once. Sequenced here: blood, sampled from a patient whose treatment included radiotherapy and nephrectomy. Receptors were obtained from a woman between 45 and 65 years old with renal cell carcinoma. The conserved cysteine and the conserved F or W are not part of the CDR3 here. The order of the fields is CDR3 protein, J gene, V gene.

ASSQEGQSDNEQF,TRBJ2-1,TRBV4-1
ATSRDGLFGVFDYGYT,TRBJ1-2,TRBV15
ASSDNYGYT,TRBJ1-2,TRBV5-1
AISEGNEQY,TRBJ2-7,TRBV10-3
ASSISTNTEAF,TRBJ1-1,TRBV19
ASSISGRQPQH,TRBJ1-5,TRBV19
ASSYGGTSGRETQY,TRBJ2-5,TRBV6-6
ASSPRGGQFYEQY,TRBJ2-7,TRBV9
ASSGSGTATYEQY,TRBJ2-7,TRBV6-1
ASSYGGDTEAF,TRBJ1-1,TRBV5-1
ASTPRLSGGGETQY,TRBJ2-5,TRBV5-4
ASSLFHGTETNYGYT,TRBJ1-2,TRBV7-9
ASSFRGPDTEAF,TRBJ1-1,TRBV7-2
ASTESRTALTGELF,TRBJ2-2,TRBV11-2
ASSPGTGSYEQY,TRBJ2-7,TRBV7-3
ASRIGGGDTEAF,TRBJ1-1,TRBV5-1
ASSLQGKETQY,TRBJ2-5,TRBV18
ASSPRTGSAF,TRBJ1-1,TRBV7-8
SAEAGGTTEAF,TRBJ1-1,TRBV29-1
ASSEPDTEAF,TRBJ1-1,TRBV6-1
ASSSQLGTGGVEQF,TRBJ2-1,TRBV11-2
ATSRVQGAYNEQF,TRBJ2-1,TRBV15
SVERRTGANTEAF,TRBJ1-1,TRBV29-1
ASSWRGDTGELF,TRBJ2-2,TRBV5-1
ASYLGAEAF,TRBJ1-1,TRBV6-5
ASSLTGDYGYT,TRBJ1-2,TRBV6-1
ASSSTGQGGGYT,TRBJ1-2,TRBV13
ASQRTSGQY,TRBJ2-7,TRBV6-1
ASSDRGSGSGELF,TRBJ2-2,TRBV2
ASSDGQGGNTGELF,TRBJ2-2,TRBV25-1
ATSRGWQGEAF,TRBJ1-1,TRBV15
AWSANKLRETQY,TRBJ2-5,TRBV30
ASSTGTGVGGYT,TRBJ1-2,TRBV14
ASSRGTGTTYEQY,TRBJ2-7,TRBV6-1
SVDNSYEQY,TRBJ2-7,TRBV29-1
ASSWIQGTEAF,TRBJ1-1,TRBV2
ATSRWLASQETQY,TRBJ2-5,TRBV15
ASSLAGDSQSPLH,TRBJ1-6,TRBV7-2
ASSYSTVMNTEAF,TRBJ1-1,TRBV6-5
ASSLGAGGRLREKLF,TRBJ1-4,TRBV7-2
ASSQDRGLPQH,TRBJ1-5,TRBV4-3
ASSELLPTDTQY,TRBJ2-3,TRBV2
ASSLEGTIHNSPLH,TRBJ1-6,TRBV11-2
ASNWERYGYT,TRBJ1-2,TRBV6-6
ASSSQGFVGELF,TRBJ2-2,TRBV19
ASSTSAQSNEKLF,TRBJ1-4,TRBV19
ASSRTGGTQETQY,TRBJ2-5,TRBV6-1
SARDRDTQY,TRBJ2-3,TRBV20-1
ASSVGLAGVVGEQF,TRBJ2-1,TRBV9
ATQQGMSSGNTIY,TRBJ1-3,TRBV19
ASSSNLEAF,TRBJ1-1,TRBV5-4
ASIGNEAF,TRBJ1-1,TRBV19
ASSSGTGVYTQY,TRBJ2-3,TRBV5-6